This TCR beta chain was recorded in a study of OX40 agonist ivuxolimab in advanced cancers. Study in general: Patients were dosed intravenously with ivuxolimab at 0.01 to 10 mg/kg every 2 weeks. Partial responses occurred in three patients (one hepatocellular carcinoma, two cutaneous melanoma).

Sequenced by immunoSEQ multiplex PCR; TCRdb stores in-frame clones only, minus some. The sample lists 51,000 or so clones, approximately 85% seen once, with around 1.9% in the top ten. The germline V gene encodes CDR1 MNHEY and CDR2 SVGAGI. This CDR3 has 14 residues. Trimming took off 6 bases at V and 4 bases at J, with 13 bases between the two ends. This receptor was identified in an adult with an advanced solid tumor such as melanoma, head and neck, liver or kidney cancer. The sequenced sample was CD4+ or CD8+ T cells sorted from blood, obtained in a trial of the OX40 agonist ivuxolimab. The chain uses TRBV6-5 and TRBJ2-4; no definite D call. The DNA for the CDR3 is TGTGCCAGCAGACCCAGTGGGTCTAAAAACATTCAGTACTTC. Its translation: CASRPSGSKNIQYF.